This is a list of T cell receptor beta chains from one sample in a study of blood T cell repertoires in COVID-19. TCRdb's table, derived via immunoSEQ multiplex PCR, lists solely in-frame clones and lacks some. The sample holds under 85,000 clones, over 70% seen once. Source material: peripheral blood. These receptors were obtained from a man between 50 and 59 years old with acute or convalescent COVID-19. Each CDR3 is given with its conserved first and last residue. D genes are given only for firm matches. Not every row has a clone size; where given, it reads once, few, many or a size class.

CDR3 | DNA | V | size | J | D
CATSDLKGDGYTF | TGTGCCACCAGTGATTTGAAGGGGGATGGCTACACCTTC | TRBV24-1 | few | TRBJ1-2 | .
CASSQDWTGEAFF | TGTGCCAGCAGCCAAGACTGGACAGGGGAAGCTTTCTTT | TRBV4-2 | few | TRBJ1-1 | TRBD1
CASSPAGHSSYEQYF | TGTGCCAGCAGCCCAGCCGGCCACAGCTCCTACGAGCAGTACTTC | TRBV7-2 | few | TRBJ2-7 | .
CASIADRPYGYTF | TGTGCCAGCATTGCCGACAGACCTTATGGCTACACCTTC | TRBV7-9 | . | TRBJ1-2 | .
CASSPRDRDGEKLFF | TGTGCCAGCAGTCCGCGGGACAGGGATGGTGAAAAACTGTTTTTT | TRBV25-1 | . | TRBJ1-4 | TRBD1
CASSLSGQVFYEQYF | TGCGCCAGCAGCTTGTCGGGACAGGTCTTCTACGAGCAGTACTTC | TRBV5-1 | . | TRBJ2-7 | TRBD1
CSVAPTSGPYNEQFF | TGCAGCGTTGCACCGACTAGCGGTCCCTACAATGAGCAGTTCTTC | TRBV29-1 | . | TRBJ2-1 | TRBD2
CASSVAGQGQNYGYTF | TGTGCCAGCAGCGTAGCCGGTCAGGGACAGAACTATGGCTACACCTTC | TRBV9 | . | TRBJ1-2 | TRBD1
CASSRDSYGYTF | TGTGCCAGCTCACGGGACAGCTATGGCTACACCTTC | TRBV18 | . | TRBJ1-2 | TRBD1
CASSLQDSQQFF | TGTGCCAGCAGCTTACAGGACAGTCAGCAGTTCTTC | TRBV5-4 | . | TRBJ2-1 | .
CASKRSVISSYNEQFF | TGTGCCAGCAAGCGGAGCGTGATTAGCTCCTACAATGAGCAGTTCTTC | TRBV2 | . | TRBJ2-1 | .
CATSAAGSNYGYTF | TGTGCCACCAGTGCTGCGGGTTCTAACTATGGCTACACCTTC | TRBV24-1 | . | TRBJ1-2 | .
CASGPDKSTGNTIYF | TGTGCTAGTGGCCCAGACAAGAGCACTGGAAACACCATATATTTT | TRBV12-5 | . | TRBJ1-3 | .
CSVEPQGALGYTF | TGCAGCGTTGAGCCACAGGGGGCGCTTGGCTACACCTTC | TRBV29-1 | once | TRBJ1-2 | TRBD1
CSVAGSSNYGYTF | TGCAGCGTTGCAGGGTCGTCGAACTATGGCTACACCTTC | TRBV29-1 | . | TRBJ1-2 | .
CASSSSGSKGEQYF | TGTGCCAGCAGCTCCTCCGGGAGCAAAGGGGAGCAGTACTTC | TRBV7-3 | . | TRBJ2-7 | .
CASSFQLGTGAYEQYF | TGTGCCAGCAGTTTCCAGCTCGGGACAGGGGCCTACGAGCAGTACTTC | TRBV7-9 | once | TRBJ2-7 | TRBD1
CASRRGGSNYGYTF | TGTGCCAGCAGGCGAGGGGGTTCTAACTATGGCTACACCTTC | TRBV6-5 | few | TRBJ1-2 | .
CASSFIQRAPSYNEQFF | TGTGCCAGCAGTTTCATCCAGCGGGCGCCCTCCTACAATGAGCAGTTCTTC | TRBV27 | . | TRBJ2-1 | .
CASSLSNRANYGYTF | TGTGCCAGCAGTTTATCGAACAGGGCCAACTATGGCTACACCTTC | TRBV6-5 | . | TRBJ1-2 | .
CASSYWAGVSSHSNQPQHF | TGTGCCAGCAGTTACTGGGCAGGGGTCTCCTCTCATAGCAATCAGCCCCAGCATTTT | TRBV6-2/TRBV6-3 | . | TRBJ1-5 | .
CASSYPGRTEAFF | TGTGCCAGCAGTTACCCGGGAAGAACTGAAGCTTTCTTT | TRBV6-5 | . | TRBJ1-1 | .
CAIRGVQGDGNTIYF | TGTGCCATCAGGGGAGTACAGGGGGACGGAAACACCATATATTTT | TRBV10-3 | few | TRBJ1-3 | TRBD1
CASSPARVPNYGYTF | TGTGCCAGCAGTCCCGCTCGGGTGCCCAACTATGGCTACACCTTC | TRBV6-5 | . | TRBJ1-2 | .
CASSSHPTSGPSNEQFF | TGTGCCAGCAGCTCCCATCCGACTAGCGGGCCATCCAATGAGCAGTTCTTC | TRBV7-9 | . | TRBJ2-1 | TRBD2
CASSQDLYTQYF | TGTGCCAGCAGCCAAGATCTTTATACGCAGTATTTT | TRBV3-1/TRBV3-2 | . | TRBJ2-3 | .
CATSPLGQGWNYGYTF | TGTGCCACCAGTCCCCTGGGTCAGGGGTGGAACTATGGCTACACCTTC | TRBV15 | . | TRBJ1-2 | .
CASSTEFGTEAFF | TGTGCCAGCAGTACAGAATTCGGCACTGAAGCTTTCTTT | TRBV6-4 | . | TRBJ1-1 | .
CASSVMVGSETQYF | TGTGCCAGCAGCGTCATGGTCGGGTCAGAGACCCAGTACTTC | TRBV9 | . | TRBJ2-5 | .
CASSLARGRGETQYF | TGTGCCAGCAGCTTGGCCAGGGGGCGCGGAGAGACCCAGTACTTC | TRBV5-4 | . | TRBJ2-5 | TRBD1
CSAPSGDVRNTEAFF | TGCAGCGCCCCATCGGGGGATGTTCGGAACACTGAAGCTTTCTTT | TRBV29-1 | . | TRBJ1-1 | .
CASSLGRQGATNEKLFF | TGTGCCAGCAGCTTAGGGAGACAGGGGGCGACTAATGAAAAACTGTTTTTT | TRBV7-6 | . | TRBJ1-4 | TRBD1
CASRPPGHNNSPLHF | TGTGCCAGCAGACCACCGGGACACAATAATTCACCCCTCCACTTT | TRBV7-8 | . | TRBJ1-6 | .
CASSQESAPNTEAFF | TGTGCCAGCAGCCAAGAGTCCGCGCCGAACACTGAAGCTTTCTTT | TRBV4-2 | few | TRBJ1-1 | .
CATSTPQTSYNLAFSYEQYF | TGTGCCACCAGCACACCCCAGACTAGCTACAACCTGGCTTTCTCCTACGAGCAGTACTTC | TRBV15 | once | TRBJ2-7 | TRBD2
CATERGRFYEQYF | TGTGCCACCGAAAGGGGGCGGTTCTACGAGCAGTACTTC | TRBV6-5 | . | TRBJ2-7 | TRBD1
CASSPETGLNTEAFF | TGTGCCAGCAGCCCCGAGACAGGACTGAACACTGAAGCTTTCTTT | TRBV5-6 | . | TRBJ1-1 | .
CASSHWQTYEQYF | TGTGCCAGCAGTCACTGGCAGACCTACGAGCAGTACTTC | TRBV6-5 | . | TRBJ2-7 | .
CATSSNSQTGYEKLFF | TGTGCCACCAGCAGTAACTCACAGACAGGATACGAAAAACTGTTTTTT | TRBV15 | . | TRBJ1-4 | .
CASSGALEGQPQHF | TGTGCCAGTAGCGGGGCCTTAGAGGGGCAGCCCCAGCATTTT | TRBV6-5 | . | TRBJ1-5 | .
CASSERWTGTSYEQYF | TGTGCCAGCAGTGAAAGATGGACAGGGACGTCCTACGAGCAGTACTTC | TRBV6-1 | . | TRBJ2-7 | TRBD1
CASNRDSSNYGYTF | TGTGCCAGTAACCGGGACAGCTCTAACTATGGCTACACCTTC | TRBV9 | . | TRBJ1-2 | TRBD1
CASSLSGGLVNEQFF | TGTGCCAGCAGCCTGAGCGGGGGGCTTGTCAATGAGCAGTTCTTC | TRBV7-2 | . | TRBJ2-1 | TRBD2
CASSPAGQDYGYTF | TGTGCCAGCAGCCCTGCGGGACAGGACTATGGCTACACCTTC | TRBV9 | . | TRBJ1-2 | TRBD1
CASSPSRSTDTQYF | TGTGCCAGCAGCCCCTCGAGGAGCACAGATACGCAGTATTTT | TRBV7-3 | . | TRBJ2-3 | .
CASSDRGLRNTEAFF | TGTGCCAGCAGTGACAGGGGCCTAAGGAACACTGAAGCTTTCTTT | TRBV2 | . | TRBJ1-1 | .
CASSRTPASREQFF | TGTGCCAGTAGTCGGACTCCGGCCTCCAGGGAGCAGTTCTTC | TRBV19 | . | TRBJ2-1 | .
CASSVVPGDRAGNTIYF | TGTGCCAGCAGCGTAGTGCCCGGGGACAGGGCTGGAAACACCATATATTTT | TRBV9 | . | TRBJ1-3 | TRBD1
CASSPQGTHGYTF | TGTGCCAGCAGCCCACAGGGCACTCATGGCTACACCTTC | TRBV11-2 | . | TRBJ1-2 | .
CASSESSGANVLTF | TGTGCCAGCAGTGAGAGCTCTGGGGCCAACGTCCTGACTTTC | TRBV6-4 | few | TRBJ2-6 | .
CATSSEVGGQPQHF | TGTGCCACCAGCAGCGAGGTCGGTGGGCAGCCCCAGCATTTT | TRBV15 | . | TRBJ1-5 | .
CASSEVSGGYTF | TGTGCCAGCAGTGAAGTGTCGGGGGGCTACACCTTC | TRBV2 | once | TRBJ1-2 | .
CASSNRIRYYSGNTIYF | TGTGCCAGCAGCAATAGGATCCGATACTACTCTGGAAACACCATATATTTT | TRBV21-1 | . | TRBJ1-3 | .
CASSDSGSGGAQFF | TGCGCCAGCAGTGACTCGGGTAGCGGGGGCGCTCAGTTCTTC | TRBV10-1 | . | TRBJ2-1 | TRBD2
CASSPLPLGGYNEQFF | TGTGCCAGCAGTCCCCTTCCGCTGGGAGGGTACAATGAGCAGTTCTTC | TRBV28 | . | TRBJ2-1 | TRBD2
CASSRSSGEQYF | TGTGCCAGCTCCAGGTCCTCTGGCGAGCAGTACTTC | TRBV18 | few | TRBJ2-7 | .
CASTEQLDGKEQFF | TGTGCCAGCACCGAGCAGCTAGATGGCAAGGAGCAGTTCTTC | TRBV11-2 | . | TRBJ2-1 | .
CASSDRGARGNEKLFF | TGTGCCAGCAGTGACCGAGGCGCTCGGGGTAATGAAAAACTGTTTTTT | TRBV6-1 | . | TRBJ1-4 | .
CASRKPSTDTQYF | TGTGCCAGCAGAAAGCCTAGCACAGATACGCAGTATTTT | TRBV27 | . | TRBJ2-3 | .
CASSQQGLNTEAFF | TGTGCCAGCAGCCAACAGGGACTGAACACTGAAGCTTTCTTT | TRBV7-3 | . | TRBJ1-1 | .